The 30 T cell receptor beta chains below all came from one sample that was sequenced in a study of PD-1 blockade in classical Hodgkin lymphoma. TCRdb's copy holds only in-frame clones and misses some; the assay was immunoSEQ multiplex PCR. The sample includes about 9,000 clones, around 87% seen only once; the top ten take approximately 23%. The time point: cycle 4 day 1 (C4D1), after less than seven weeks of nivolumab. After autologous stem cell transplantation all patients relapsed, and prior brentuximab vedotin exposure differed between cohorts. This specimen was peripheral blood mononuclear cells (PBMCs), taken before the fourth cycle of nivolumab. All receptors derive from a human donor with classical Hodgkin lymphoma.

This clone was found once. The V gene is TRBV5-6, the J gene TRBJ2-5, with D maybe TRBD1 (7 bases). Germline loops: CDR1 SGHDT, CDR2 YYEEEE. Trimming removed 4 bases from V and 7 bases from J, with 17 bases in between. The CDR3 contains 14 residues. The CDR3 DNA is TGTGCCAGCAGCCACGGAGGAGGGGGCGCGACCCAGTACTTC. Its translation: CASSHGGGGATQYF.

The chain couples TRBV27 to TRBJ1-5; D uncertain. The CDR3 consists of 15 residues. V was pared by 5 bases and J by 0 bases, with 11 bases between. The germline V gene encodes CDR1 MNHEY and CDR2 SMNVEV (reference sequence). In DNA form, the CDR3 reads TGTGCCAGCAGTGTGGCTCTCTATAGCAATCAGCCCCAGCATTTT. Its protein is CASSVALYSNQPQHF.

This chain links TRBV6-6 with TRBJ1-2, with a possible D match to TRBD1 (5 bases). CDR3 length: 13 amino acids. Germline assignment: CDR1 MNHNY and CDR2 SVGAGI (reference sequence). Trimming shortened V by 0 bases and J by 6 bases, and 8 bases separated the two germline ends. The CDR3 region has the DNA TGTGCCAGCAGTTACTCGGCGGGGGATGGCTACACCTTC. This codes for CASSYSAGDGYTF.

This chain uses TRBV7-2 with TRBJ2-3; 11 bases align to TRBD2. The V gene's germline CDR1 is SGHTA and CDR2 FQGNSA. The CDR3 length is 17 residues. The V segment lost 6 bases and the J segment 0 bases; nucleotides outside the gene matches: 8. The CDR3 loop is CASSYPGLAVSTDTQYF. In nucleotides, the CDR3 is TGTGCCAGCAGTTACCCGGGACTAGCGGTTAGCACAGATACGCAGTATTTT. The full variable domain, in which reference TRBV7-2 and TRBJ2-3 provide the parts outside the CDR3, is GAGVSQSPSNKVTEKGKDVELRCDPISGHTALYWYRQSLGQGLEFLIYFQGNSAPDKSGLPSDRFSAERTGGSVSTLTIQRTQQEDSAVYLCASSYPGLAVSTDTQYFGPGTRLTVL.

The CDR3 here is CAWKGSGRGPNQPQHF. CDR3 DNA: TGTGCCTGGAAGGGTTCCGGACGGGGACCCAATCAGCCCCAGCATTTT. The chain employs TRBV30 and TRBJ1-5, with D possibly TRBD1 on 5 matching bases. The germline V gene encodes CDR1 GTSNPN and CDR2 SVGIG (reference sequence). The CDR3 extends over 16 amino acids. V was pared by 4 bases and J by 3 bases, with 19 bases between.

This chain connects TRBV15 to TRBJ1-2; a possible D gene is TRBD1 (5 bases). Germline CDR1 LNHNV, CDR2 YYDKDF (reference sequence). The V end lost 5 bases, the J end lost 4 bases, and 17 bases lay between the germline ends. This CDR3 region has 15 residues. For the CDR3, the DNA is TGTGCCACCAGCCGACGGCCCCGGGACTCCTATGGCTACACCTTC. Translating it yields CATSRRPRDSYGYTF.

CDR3: CASRSRDRDTEAFF. The DNA for the CDR3 is TGTGCCAGCAGATCCCGGGACAGGGATACTGAAGCTTTCTTT. The rearrangement uses TRBV2 and TRBJ1-1; 9 nucleotides match TRBD1. Germline CDR1 is SNHLY and CDR2 is FYNNEI. This CDR3 region has 14 residues. With V trimmed by 6 bases and J by 5 bases, 7 bases remained unmatched.

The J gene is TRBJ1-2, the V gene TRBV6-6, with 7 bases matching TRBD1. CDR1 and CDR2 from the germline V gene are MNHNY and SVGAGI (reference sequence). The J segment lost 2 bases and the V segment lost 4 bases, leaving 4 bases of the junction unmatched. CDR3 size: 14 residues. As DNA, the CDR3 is TGTGCCAGCAGTTCGACAGGGTTCAACTATGGCTACACCTTC. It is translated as CASSSTGFNYGYTF.

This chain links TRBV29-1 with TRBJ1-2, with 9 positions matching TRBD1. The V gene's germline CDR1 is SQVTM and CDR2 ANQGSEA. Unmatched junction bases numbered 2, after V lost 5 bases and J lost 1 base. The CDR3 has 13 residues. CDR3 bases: TGCAGCGTTCGGGACAGGGATAACTATGGCTACACCTTC. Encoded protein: CSVRDRDNYGYTF. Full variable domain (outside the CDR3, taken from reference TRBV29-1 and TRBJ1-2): SAVISQKPSRDICQRGTSLTIQCQVDSQVTMMFWYRQQPGQSLTLIATANQGSEATYESGFVIDKFPISRPNLTFSTLTVSNMSPEDSSIYLCSVRDRDNYGYTFGSGTRLTVV.

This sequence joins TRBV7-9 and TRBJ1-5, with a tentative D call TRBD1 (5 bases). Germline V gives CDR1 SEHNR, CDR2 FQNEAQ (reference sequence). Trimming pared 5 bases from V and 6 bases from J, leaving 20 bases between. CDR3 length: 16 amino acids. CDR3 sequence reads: CASSPSYQGIPQPQHF. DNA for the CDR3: TGTGCCAGCAGCCCCAGCTACCAGGGTATTCCTCAGCCCCAGCATTTT.

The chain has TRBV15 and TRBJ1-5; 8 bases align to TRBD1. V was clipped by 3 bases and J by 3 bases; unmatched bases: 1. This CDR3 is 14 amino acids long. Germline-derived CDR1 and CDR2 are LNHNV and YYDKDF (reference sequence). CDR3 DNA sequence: TGTGCCACCAGCAGGGACAGGGTCAATCAGCCCCAGCATTTT. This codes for CATSRDRVNQPQHF.

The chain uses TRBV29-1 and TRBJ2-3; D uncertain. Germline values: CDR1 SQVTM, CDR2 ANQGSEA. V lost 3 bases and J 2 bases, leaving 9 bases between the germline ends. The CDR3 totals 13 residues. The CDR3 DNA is TGCAGCGTTGATTCTATGTACACAGATACGCAGTATTTT. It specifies CSVDSMYTDTQYF.

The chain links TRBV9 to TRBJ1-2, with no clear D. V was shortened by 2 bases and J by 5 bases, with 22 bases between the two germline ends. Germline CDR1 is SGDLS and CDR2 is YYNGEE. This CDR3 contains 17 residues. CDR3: CASSVAKDPLLPYGYTF. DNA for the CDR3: TGTGCCAGCAGCGTTGCGAAGGATCCGCTTCTTCCTTATGGCTACACCTTC.

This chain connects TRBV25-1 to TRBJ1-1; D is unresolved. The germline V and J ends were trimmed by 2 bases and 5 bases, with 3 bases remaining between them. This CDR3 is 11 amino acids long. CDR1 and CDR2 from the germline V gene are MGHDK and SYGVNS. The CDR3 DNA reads TGTGCCAGCAGTGAAAGAACTGAAGCTTTCTTT. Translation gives CASSERTEAFF.

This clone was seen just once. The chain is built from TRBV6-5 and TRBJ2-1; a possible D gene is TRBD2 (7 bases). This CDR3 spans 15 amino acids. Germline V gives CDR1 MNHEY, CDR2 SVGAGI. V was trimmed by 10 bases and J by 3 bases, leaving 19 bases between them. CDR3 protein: CATSTGGLNYNEQFF. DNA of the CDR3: TGTGCCACCTCTACGGGGGGCCTTAACTACAATGAGCAGTTCTTC.

CDR3 sequence (DNA): TGTGCCAGCAGTTATCGAGAGACCCAGTACTTC. As protein: CASSYRETQYF. The J gene is TRBJ2-5, the V gene TRBV28; D call uncertain. Trimming stripped 4 bases from V and 4 bases from J, with 4 bases between. Germline loops: CDR1 MDHEN, CDR2 SYDVKM. This CDR3 is built from 11 residues.

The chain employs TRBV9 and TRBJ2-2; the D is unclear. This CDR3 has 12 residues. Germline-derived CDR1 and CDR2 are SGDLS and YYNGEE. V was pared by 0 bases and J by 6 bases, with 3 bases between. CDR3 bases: TGTGCCAGCAGCGTAGCATCCGGGGAGCTGTTTTTT. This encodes CASSVASGELFF.

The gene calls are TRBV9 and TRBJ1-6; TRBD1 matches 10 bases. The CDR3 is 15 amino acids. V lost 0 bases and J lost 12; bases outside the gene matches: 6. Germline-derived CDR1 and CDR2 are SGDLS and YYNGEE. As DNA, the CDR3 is TGTGCCAGCAGCGTAGAAGGACAGGGGGAGAGACCCCTCCACTTT. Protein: CASSVEGQGERPLHF.

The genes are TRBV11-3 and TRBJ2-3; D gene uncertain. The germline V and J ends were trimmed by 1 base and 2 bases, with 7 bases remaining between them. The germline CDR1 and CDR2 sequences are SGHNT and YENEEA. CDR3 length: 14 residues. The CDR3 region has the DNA TGTGCCAGCAGCTTAGGAGGCCCCACAGATACGCAGTATTTT. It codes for CASSLGGPTDTQYF.

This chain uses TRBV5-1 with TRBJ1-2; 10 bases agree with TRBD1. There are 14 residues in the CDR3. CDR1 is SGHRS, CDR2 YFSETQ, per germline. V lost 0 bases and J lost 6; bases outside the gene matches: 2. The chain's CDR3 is CASSLDGTGDGYTF. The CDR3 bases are TGCGCCAGCAGCTTGGATGGGACAGGGGATGGCTACACCTTC. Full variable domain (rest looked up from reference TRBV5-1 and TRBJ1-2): KAGVTQTPRYLIKTRGQQVTLSCSPISGHRSVSWYQQTPGQGLQFLFEYFSETQRNKGNFPGRFSGRQFSNSRSEMNVSTLELGDSALYLCASSLDGTGDGYTFGSGTRLTVV.

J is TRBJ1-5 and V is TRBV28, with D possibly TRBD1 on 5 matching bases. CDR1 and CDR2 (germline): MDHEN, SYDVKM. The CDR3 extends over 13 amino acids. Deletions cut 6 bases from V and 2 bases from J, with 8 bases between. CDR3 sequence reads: CASSGHGNQPQHF. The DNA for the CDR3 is TGTGCCAGCAGCGGACATGGCAATCAGCCCCAGCATTTT. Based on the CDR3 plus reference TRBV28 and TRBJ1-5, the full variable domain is DVKVTQSSRYLVKRTGEKVFLECVQDMDHENMFWYRQDPGLGLRLIYFSYDVKMKEKGDIPEGYSVSREKKERFSLILESASTNQTSMYLCASSGHGNQPQHFGDGTRLSIL.

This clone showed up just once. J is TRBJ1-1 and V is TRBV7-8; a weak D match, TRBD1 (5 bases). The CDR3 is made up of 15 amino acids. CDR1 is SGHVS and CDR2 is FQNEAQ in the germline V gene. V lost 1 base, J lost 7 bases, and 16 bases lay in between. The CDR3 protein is CASSLVLGREGEAFF. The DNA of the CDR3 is TGTGCCAGCAGCTTAGTGCTGGGCAGGGAGGGTGAAGCTTTCTTT.

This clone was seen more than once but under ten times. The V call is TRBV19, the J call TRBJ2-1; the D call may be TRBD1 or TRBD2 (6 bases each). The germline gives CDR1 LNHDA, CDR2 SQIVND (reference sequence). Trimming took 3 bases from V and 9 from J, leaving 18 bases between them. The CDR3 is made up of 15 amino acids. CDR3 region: CASSISQGRWSEQFF. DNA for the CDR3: TGTGCCAGTAGTATTAGCCAGGGGAGGTGGAGTGAGCAGTTCTTC.

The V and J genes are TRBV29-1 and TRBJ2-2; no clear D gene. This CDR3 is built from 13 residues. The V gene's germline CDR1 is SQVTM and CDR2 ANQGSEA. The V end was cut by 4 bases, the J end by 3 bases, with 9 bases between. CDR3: CSVAHRYTGELFF. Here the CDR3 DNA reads TGCAGCGTTGCACACAGATACACCGGGGAGCTGTTTTTT.

The CDR3 sequence: CASSYTGGKTDTQYF. The CDR3 nucleotides read TGCGCCAGCAGCTACACAGGGGGTAAGACAGATACGCAGTATTTT. The rearrangement joins TRBV4-1 to TRBJ2-3; the match to TRBD1 covers 8 bases. Germline CDR1 is MGHRA and CDR2 is YSYEKL. The CDR3 has 15 residues. Trimming cost V 5 bases and J 3 bases; bases outside gene matches: 7.

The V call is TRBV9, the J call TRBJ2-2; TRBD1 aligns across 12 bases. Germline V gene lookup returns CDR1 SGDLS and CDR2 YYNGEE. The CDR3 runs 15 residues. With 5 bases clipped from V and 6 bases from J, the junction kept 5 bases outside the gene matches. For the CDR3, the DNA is TGTGCCAGCAGTGGGACAGGGGGCATGCCCGGGGAGCTGTTTTTT. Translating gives CASSGTGGMPGELFF.

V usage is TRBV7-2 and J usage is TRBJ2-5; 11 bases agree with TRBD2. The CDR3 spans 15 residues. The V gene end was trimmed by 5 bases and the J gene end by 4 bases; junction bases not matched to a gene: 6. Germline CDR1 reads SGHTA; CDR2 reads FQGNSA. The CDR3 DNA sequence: TGTGCCAGCAGCCTTAGCGGGGGGGCCCGAGAGACCCAGTACTTC. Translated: CASSLSGGARETQYF.

Written as DNA, the CDR3 is TGTGCCAGCAGCTTAAGTCGAGGAATGCCCCAGCATTTT. This gives the protein CASSLSRGMPQHF. The chain has TRBV7-2 and TRBJ1-5; D is undetermined. The germline CDR1 and CDR2 sequences are SGHTA and FQGNSA. The CDR3 loop spans 13 amino acids. V lost 2 bases and J lost 9, with 11 bases in between.

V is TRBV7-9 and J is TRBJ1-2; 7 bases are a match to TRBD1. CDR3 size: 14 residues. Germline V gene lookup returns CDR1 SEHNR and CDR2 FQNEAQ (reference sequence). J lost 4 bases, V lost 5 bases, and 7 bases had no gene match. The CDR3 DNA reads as TGTGCCAGCAGCCCCACCGACAGGGCCTATGGCTACACCTTC. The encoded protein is CASSPTDRAYGYTF.

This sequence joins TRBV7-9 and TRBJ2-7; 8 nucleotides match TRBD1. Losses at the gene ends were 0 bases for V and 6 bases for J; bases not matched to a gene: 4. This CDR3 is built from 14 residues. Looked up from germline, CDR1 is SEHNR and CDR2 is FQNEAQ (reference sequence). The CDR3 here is CASSLAGTGGEQYF. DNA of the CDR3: TGTGCCAGCAGCTTAGCGGGAACAGGGGGCGAGCAGTACTTC.